This paragraph reports one TCR beta chain. Its antigen is unidentified. The V segment lost 5 bases and the J segment 1 base; nucleotides outside the gene matches: 2. Germline CDR1 SGHAT, CDR2 FQNNGV. CDR3 length equals 13 residues. The time point denotes: blood 4 weeks post-SBRT, at nephrectomy. Treatment: 15 Gy SBRT to primary tumor, nephrectomy 4 weeks later. Nephrectomy followed 15 Gy stereotactic body radiation by 4 weeks. Blood was sampled at baseline, 2 weeks and 4 weeks after SBRT. Generated by immunoSEQ multiplex PCR, the TCRdb table keeps only in-frame clones and is missing some. The sample yields about 40,000 clones, roughly four fifths seen once. The data belong to a study of radiation and T cells in renal cell carcinoma. Study-wide points: Top tumor clonotypes rose in blood 2 weeks post-radiation, then contracted. Baseline intratumoral clonotype presence is unknown without pretreatment biopsies.

The source is a woman in her seventies with renal cell carcinoma. The sequenced sample was blood, obtained from a patient whose treatment included radiotherapy and nephrectomy. V gene TRBV11-2 combines with J gene TRBJ2-7, with 7 positions matching TRBD2. The CDR3 DNA follows: TGTGCCAGCAGCGGACTAGGTTCCTACGAGCAGTACTTC. Translated: CASSGLGSYEQYF.